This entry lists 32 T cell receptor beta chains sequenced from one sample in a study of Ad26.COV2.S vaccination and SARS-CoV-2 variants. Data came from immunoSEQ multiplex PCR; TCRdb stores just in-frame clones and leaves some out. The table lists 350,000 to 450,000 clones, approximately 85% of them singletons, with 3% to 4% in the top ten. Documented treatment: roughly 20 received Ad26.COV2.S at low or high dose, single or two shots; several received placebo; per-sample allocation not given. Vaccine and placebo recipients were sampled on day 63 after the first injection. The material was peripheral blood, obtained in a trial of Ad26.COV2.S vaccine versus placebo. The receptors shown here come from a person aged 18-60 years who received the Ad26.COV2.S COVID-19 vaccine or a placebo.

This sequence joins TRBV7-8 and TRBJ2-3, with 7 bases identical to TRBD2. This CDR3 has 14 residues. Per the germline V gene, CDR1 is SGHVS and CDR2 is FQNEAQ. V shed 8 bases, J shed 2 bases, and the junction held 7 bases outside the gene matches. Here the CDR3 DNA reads TGTGCCAGCCGAAGACTAGCCGACACAGATACGCAGTATTTT. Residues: CASRRLADTDTQYF.

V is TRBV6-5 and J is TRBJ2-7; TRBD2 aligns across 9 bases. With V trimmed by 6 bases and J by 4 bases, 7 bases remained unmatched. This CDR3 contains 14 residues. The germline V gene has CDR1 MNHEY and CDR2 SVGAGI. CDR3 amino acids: CASREGLAAYEQYF. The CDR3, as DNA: TGTGCCAGCAGAGAGGGACTAGCAGCTTACGAGCAGTACTTC.

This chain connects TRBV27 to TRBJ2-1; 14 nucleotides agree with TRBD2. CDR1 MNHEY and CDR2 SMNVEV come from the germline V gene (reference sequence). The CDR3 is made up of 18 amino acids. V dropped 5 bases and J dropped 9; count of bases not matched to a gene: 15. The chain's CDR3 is CASSTPGLAGVLGGEQFF. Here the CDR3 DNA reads TGTGCCAGCAGTACCCCGGGACTAGCGGGAGTATTAGGAGGTGAGCAGTTCTTC.

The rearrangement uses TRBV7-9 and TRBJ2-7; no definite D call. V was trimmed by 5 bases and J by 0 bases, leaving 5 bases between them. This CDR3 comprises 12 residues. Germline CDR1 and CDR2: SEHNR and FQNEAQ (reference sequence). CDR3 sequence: CASSHVSYEQYF. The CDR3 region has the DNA TGTGCCAGCAGCCACGTCTCCTACGAGCAGTACTTC.

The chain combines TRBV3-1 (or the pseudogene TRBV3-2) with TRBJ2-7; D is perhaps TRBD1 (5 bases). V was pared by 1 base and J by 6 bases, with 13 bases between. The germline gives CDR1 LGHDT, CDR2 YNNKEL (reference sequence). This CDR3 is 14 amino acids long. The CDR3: CASSQVAGRSEQYF. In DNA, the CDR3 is TGTGCCAGCAGCCAAGTGGCAGGGCGGTCCGAGCAGTACTTC.

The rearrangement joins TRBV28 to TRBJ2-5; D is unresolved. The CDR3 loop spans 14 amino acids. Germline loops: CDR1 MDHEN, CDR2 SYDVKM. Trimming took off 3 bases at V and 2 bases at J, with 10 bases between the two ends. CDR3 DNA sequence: TGTGCCAGCAGTTTCGGCGGAAATCAAGAGACCCAGTACTTC. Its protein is CASSFGGNQETQYF.

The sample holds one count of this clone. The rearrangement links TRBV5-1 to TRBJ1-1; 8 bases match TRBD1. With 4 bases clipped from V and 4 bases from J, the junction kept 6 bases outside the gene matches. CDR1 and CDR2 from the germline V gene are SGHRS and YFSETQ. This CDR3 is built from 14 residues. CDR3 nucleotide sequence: TGCGCCAGCAGCAAACAGGGGGGGAGCACTGAAGCTTTCTTT. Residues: CASSKQGGSTEAFF.

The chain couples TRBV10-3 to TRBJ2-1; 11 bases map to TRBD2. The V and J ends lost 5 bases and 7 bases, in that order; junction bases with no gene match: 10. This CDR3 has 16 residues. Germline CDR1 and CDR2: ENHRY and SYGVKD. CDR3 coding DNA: TGTGCCATCAGTTGGACAGGAACTAGCGGGAGTAATGAGCAGTTCTTC. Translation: CAISWTGTSGSNEQFF.

CDR3 amino acids: CASRGGGSGNTIYF. The CDR3 DNA reads as TGTGCCAGCAGAGGAGGGGGCTCTGGAAACACCATATATTTT. This chain connects TRBV7-2 to TRBJ1-3; D is perhaps TRBD1 (6 bases). Germline V gene lookup returns CDR1 SGHTA and CDR2 FQGNSA. Trimming shortened V by 6 bases and J by 0 bases, and 9 bases separated the two germline ends. This CDR3 contains 14 residues.

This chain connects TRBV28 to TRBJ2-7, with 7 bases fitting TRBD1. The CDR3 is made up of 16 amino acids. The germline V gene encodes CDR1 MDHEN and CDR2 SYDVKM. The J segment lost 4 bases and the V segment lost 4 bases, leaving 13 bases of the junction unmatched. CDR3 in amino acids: CASSSILDRVLYEQYF. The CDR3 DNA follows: TGTGCCAGCAGTTCCATCCTAGACAGGGTTCTGTACGAGCAGTACTTC.

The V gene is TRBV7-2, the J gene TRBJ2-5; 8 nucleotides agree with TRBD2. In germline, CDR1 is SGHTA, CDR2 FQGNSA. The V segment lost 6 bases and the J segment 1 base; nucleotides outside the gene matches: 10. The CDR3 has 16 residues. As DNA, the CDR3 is TGTGCCAGCAGTTATGCCCCTAGCGGGTCCCAAGAGACCCAGTACTTC. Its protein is CASSYAPSGSQETQYF.

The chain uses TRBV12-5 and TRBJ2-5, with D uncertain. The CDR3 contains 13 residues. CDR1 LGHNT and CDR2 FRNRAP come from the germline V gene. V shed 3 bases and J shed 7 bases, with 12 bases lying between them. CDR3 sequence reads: CASGFDLTGTQYF. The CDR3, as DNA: TGTGCTAGTGGTTTCGACCTTACGGGGACCCAGTACTTC.

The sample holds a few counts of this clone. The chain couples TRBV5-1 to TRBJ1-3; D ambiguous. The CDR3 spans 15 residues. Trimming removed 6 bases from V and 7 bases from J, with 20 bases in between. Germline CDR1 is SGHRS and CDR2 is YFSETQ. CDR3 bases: TGCGCCAGCAAAATAAATTGGCAAATAACGAACACCATATATTTT. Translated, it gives CASKINWQITNTIYF.

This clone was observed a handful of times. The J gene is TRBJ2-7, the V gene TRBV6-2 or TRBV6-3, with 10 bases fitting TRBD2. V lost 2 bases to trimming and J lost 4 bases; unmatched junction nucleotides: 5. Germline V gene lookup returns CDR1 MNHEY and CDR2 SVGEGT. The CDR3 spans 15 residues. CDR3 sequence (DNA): TGTGCCAGCAGTTACCGGGCTAGCGGGGGTTACGAGCAGTACTTC. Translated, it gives CASSYRASGGYEQYF.

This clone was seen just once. As DNA, the CDR3 is TGTGCCAGCAGTGACCAGGGCTACTCTGGAAACACCATATATTTT. Protein sequence: CASSDQGYSGNTIYF. This sequence joins TRBV2 and TRBJ1-3; tentatively, D is TRBD1 (5 bases). Germline lookup yields CDR1 SNHLY and CDR2 FYNNEI. Deletions cut 3 bases from V and 0 bases from J, with 9 bases between. The CDR3 contains 15 residues.

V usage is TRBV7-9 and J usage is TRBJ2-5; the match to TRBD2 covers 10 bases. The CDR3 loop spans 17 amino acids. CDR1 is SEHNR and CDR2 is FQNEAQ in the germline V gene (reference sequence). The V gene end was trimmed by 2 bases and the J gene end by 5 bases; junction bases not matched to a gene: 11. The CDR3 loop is CASSLPTLAGDGETQYF. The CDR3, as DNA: TGTGCCAGCAGCTTACCAACCCTAGCGGGAGACGGGGAGACCCAGTACTTC.

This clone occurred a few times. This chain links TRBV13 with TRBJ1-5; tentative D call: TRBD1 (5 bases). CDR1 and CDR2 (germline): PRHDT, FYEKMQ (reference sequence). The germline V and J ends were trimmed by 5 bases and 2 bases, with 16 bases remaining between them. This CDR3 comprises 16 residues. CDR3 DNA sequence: TGTGCCAGCAGCCAAGGACACCTTAGGGGCAATCAGCCCCAGCATTTT. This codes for CASSQGHLRGNQPQHF. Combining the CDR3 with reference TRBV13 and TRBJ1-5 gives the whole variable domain AAGVIQSPRHLIKEKRETATLKCYPIPRHDTVYWYQQGPGQDPQFLISFYEKMQSDKGSIPDRFSAQQFSDYHSELNMSSLELGDSALYFCASSQGHLRGNQPQHFGDGTRLSIL.

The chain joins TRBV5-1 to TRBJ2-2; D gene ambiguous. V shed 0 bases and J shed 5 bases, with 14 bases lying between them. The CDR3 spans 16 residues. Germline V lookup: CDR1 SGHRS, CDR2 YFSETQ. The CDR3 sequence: CASSLANASLTGELFF. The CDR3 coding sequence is TGCGCCAGCAGCTTGGCCAACGCTAGTCTTACCGGGGAGCTGTTTTTT.

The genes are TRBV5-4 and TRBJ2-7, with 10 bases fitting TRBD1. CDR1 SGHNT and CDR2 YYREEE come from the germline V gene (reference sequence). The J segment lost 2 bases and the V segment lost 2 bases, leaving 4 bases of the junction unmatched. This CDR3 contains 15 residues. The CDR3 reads CASSFGTGDPYEQYF. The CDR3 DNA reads TGTGCCAGCAGCTTTGGGACAGGGGATCCCTACGAGCAGTACTTC. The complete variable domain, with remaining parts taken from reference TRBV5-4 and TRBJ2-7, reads ETGVTQSPTHLIKTRGQQVTLRCSSQSGHNTVSWYQQALGQGPQFIFQYYREEENGRGNFPPRFSGLQFPNYSSELNVNALELDDSALYLCASSFGTGDPYEQYFGPGTRLTVT.

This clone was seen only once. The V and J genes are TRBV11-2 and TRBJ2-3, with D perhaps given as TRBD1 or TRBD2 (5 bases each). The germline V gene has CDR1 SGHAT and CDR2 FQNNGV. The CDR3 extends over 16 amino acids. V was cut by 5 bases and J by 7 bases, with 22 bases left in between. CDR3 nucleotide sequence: TGTGCCAGCAGCCCCGCCTACGGGACGGCTGGCCATACGCAGTATTTT. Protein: CASSPAYGTAGHTQYF.

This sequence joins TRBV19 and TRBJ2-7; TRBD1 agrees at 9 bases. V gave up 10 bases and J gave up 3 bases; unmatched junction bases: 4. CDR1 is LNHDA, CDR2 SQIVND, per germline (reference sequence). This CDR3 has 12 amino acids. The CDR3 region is CATRDRDYEQYF. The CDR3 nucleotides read TGTGCCACCCGGGACAGGGACTACGAGCAGTACTTC.

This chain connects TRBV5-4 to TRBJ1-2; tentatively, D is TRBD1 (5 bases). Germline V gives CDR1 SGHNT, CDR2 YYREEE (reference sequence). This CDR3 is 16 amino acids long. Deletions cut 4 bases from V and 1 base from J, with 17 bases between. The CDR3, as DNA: TGTGCCAGCAGCCACCCGGGGGGGGAGGGTAACTATGGCTACACCTTC. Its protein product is CASSHPGGEGNYGYTF. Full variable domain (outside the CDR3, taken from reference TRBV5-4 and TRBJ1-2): ETGVTQSPTHLIKTRGQQVTLRCSSQSGHNTVSWYQQALGQGPQFIFQYYREEENGRGNFPPRFSGLQFPNYSSELNVNALELDDSALYLCASSHPGGEGNYGYTFGSGTRLTVV.

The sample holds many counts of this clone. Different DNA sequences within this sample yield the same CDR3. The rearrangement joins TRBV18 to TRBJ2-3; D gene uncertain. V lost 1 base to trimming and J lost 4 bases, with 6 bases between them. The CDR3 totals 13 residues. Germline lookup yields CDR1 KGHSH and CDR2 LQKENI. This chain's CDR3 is CASSPQAADTQYF. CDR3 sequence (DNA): TGTGCCAGCTCACCACAGGCAGCAGATACGCAGTATTTT.

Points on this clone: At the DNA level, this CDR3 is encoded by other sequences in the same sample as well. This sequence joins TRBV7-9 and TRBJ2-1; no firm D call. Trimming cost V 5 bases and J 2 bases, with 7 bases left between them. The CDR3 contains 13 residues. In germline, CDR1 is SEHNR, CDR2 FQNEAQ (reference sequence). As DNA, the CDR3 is TGTGCCAGCAGCCCCAGGACCTACAATGAGCAGTTCTTC. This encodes CASSPRTYNEQFF.

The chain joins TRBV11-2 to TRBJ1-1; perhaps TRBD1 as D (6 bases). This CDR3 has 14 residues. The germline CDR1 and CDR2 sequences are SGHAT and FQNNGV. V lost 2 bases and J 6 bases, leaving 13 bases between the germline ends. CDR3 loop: CASSLSGGASEAFF. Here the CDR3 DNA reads TGTGCCAGCAGCTTATCCGGGGGCGCCTCTGAAGCTTTCTTT.

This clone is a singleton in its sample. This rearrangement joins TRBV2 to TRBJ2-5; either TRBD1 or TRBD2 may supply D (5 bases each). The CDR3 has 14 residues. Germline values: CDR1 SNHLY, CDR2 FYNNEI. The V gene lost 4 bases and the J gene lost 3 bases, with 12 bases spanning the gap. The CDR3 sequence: CASSAHRDEETQYF. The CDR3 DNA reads TGTGCCAGCAGTGCCCACCGGGACGAAGAGACCCAGTACTTC.

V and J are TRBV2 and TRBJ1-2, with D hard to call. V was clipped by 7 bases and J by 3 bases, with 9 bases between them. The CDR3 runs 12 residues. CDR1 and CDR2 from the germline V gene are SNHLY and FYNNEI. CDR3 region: CASMRRDYGYTF. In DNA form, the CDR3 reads TGTGCCAGCATGCGCCGGGACTATGGCTACACCTTC.

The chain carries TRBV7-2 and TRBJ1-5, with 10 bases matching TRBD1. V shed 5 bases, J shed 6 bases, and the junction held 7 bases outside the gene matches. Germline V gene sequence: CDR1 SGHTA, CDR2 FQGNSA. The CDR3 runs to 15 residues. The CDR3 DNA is TGTGCCAGCAGCGAGGGACAGGGGATGGGTCAGCCCCAGCATTTT. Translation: CASSEGQGMGQPQHF.

CDR3 in DNA: TGTGCCAGCTCGCGGGAGGTTTCCTACGAGCAGTACTTC. It specifies CASSREVSYEQYF. V and J are TRBV27 and TRBJ2-7; 8 nucleotides line up with TRBD2. The CDR3 runs 13 residues. Trimming removed 8 bases from V and 1 base from J; junction bases left unmatched: 4. Germline V lookup: CDR1 MNHEY, CDR2 SMNVEV (reference sequence).

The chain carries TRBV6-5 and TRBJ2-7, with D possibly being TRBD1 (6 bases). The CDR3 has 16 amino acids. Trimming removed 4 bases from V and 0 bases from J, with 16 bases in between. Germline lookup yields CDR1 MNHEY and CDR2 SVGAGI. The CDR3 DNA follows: TGTGCCAGCAGTTTCTCCATTGGACAGTTCTCCTACGAGCAGTACTTC. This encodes CASSFSIGQFSYEQYF.

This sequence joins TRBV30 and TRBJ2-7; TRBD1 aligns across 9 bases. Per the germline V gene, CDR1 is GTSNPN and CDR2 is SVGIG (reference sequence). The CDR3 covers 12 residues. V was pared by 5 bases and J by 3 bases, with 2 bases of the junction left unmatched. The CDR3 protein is CAWGGQGYEQYF. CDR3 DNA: TGTGCCTGGGGGGGACAGGGCTACGAGCAGTACTTC.

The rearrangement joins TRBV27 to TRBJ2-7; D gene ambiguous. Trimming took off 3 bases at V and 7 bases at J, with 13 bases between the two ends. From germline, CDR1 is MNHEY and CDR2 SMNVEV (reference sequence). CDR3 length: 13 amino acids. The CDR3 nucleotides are TGTGCCAGCAGTTTGAACCCCCCGAAAGAGCAGTACTTC. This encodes CASSLNPPKEQYF.